This is a list of T cell receptor beta chains from one sample in a study of memory CD4+ T cells and cytomegalovirus serostatus. The table came from immunoSEQ multiplex PCR; TCRdb's copy has only in-frame clones and leaves some out. The sample has under 45,000 clones, roughly four fifths seen once; the top ten hold under 7.5%. The specimen was memory CD4+ T cells from blood. The receptors stem from an adult in good health and CMV-seronegative. Both conserved end residues are part of each CDR3. Each record gives: CDR3 DNA, CDR3 protein, D gene, V gene, clone size, J gene. A D gene is named only where the DNA matches it firmly. Clone sizes are given selectively: once, few, many, or a class where the clone is expanded.

TGTGCCAGCAGCTTGAGCCCCCCCGGGACAATCCAGTACTTC,CASSLSPPGTIQYF,NA,TRBV7-9,NA,TRBJ2-7
TGTGCCTGGAGCCGAACGGGCCGAGTATTCTACACCTTC,CAWSRTGRVFYTF,NA,TRBV30,medium-sized,TRBJ1-2
TGTGCCAGCAGTTTCGAAAGGGCGGATGTGAACACTGAAGCTTTCTTT,CASSFERADVNTEAFF,NA,TRBV28,NA,TRBJ1-1
TGTGCCAGTAGTGGAGGACAGTTTAGCTCTGGGGCCAACGTCCTGACTTTC,CASSGGQFSSGANVLTF,NA,TRBV19,NA,TRBJ2-6
TGCAGCGTCTCGGACGCCGGCGAGCAGTACTTC,CSVSDAGEQYF,NA,TRBV29-1,NA,TRBJ2-7
TGCGCCAGCAGCTTGGAGGGACCCCCGAATTTTCAGGAGCAGTTCTTC,CASSLEGPPNFQEQFF,NA,TRBV5-1,NA,TRBJ2-1
TGTGCCATCAGGGCGGGCGCGTCACGAGATACGCAGTATTTT,CAIRAGASRDTQYF,NA,TRBV10-3,NA,TRBJ2-3
TGTGCCAGCAGCTTACACGGGTCTAAAGAGACCCAGTACTTC,CASSLHGSKETQYF,NA,TRBV11-2,NA,TRBJ2-5
TGTGCCAGCAGCGTAATGGAGCAAGAGACCCAGTACTTC,CASSVMEQETQYF,NA,TRBV9,NA,TRBJ2-5
TGTGCCAGCAGCCCGAATGCGGGGGACACTGAAGCTTTCTTT,CASSPNAGDTEAFF,NA,TRBV5-5,NA,TRBJ1-1
TGTGCCAGCAGCCCCCTGTTCATGTTTGCGGGACAGTCCTACAATGAGCAGTTCTTC,CASSPLFMFAGQSYNEQFF,NA,TRBV11-2,NA,TRBJ2-1
TGTGCCAGCCTGAGGAGCTCTGGAAACACCATATATTTT,CASLRSSGNTIYF,NA,TRBV28,NA,TRBJ1-3
TGTGCCAGTAGTAGCTCAGGGTTCACTGAAGCTTTCTTT,CASSSSGFTEAFF,NA,TRBV19,NA,TRBJ1-1
TGTGCCAGCAGCTTAGGTTTTACGGAGCTGGATACGCAGTATTTT,CASSLGFTELDTQYF,NA,TRBV7-9,NA,TRBJ2-3
TGTGCCAGCACTCCGGGACAGGGGTCCTACGAGCAGTACTTC,CASTPGQGSYEQYF,TRBD1,TRBV28,once,TRBJ2-7
TGTGCCAGCTCATCCTACGGGACGGGGGAAAAACTGTTTTTT,CASSSYGTGEKLFF,NA,TRBV18,NA,TRBJ1-4
TGTGCCAGCAGCTTAGTGGGACAACACACTGAAGCTTTCTTT,CASSLVGQHTEAFF,NA,TRBV7-2,NA,TRBJ1-1
TGTGCCAGCACCCTAAGCGAGGGGAGCACAGATACGCAGTATTTT,CASTLSEGSTDTQYF,NA,TRBV9,NA,TRBJ2-3
TGTGCCAGCTCACCTCCTCTGAGAACGAACACTGAAGCTTTCTTT,CASSPPLRTNTEAFF,NA,TRBV18,few,TRBJ1-1
TGTGCCAGTAGTATTGGGACAGCTAATGAAAAACTGTTTTTT,CASSIGTANEKLFF,TRBD1,TRBV19,NA,TRBJ1-4
TGTGCCAGCAGCTTAGGTGGGACAGACCTCTCCTACGAGCAGTACTTC,CASSLGGTDLSYEQYF,TRBD1,TRBV7-2,few,TRBJ2-7
TGTGCCACCAGCAGAGGTACAAATAGAGGGGGCTTGGAGACCCAGTACTTC,CATSRGTNRGGLETQYF,TRBD1,TRBV15,NA,TRBJ2-5
TGTGCCAGCTCACCAGTGAAAGCGGGAGGAACCTACGAGCAGTACTTC,CASSPVKAGGTYEQYF,TRBD2,TRBV18,NA,TRBJ2-7
TGTGCCACCAGCAGAGACTATCAGGCTGGGGCCAACGTCCTGACTTTC,CATSRDYQAGANVLTF,NA,TRBV15,NA,TRBJ2-6
TGTGCCAGCAGCGTCCTTAATGAGCAGTTCTTC,CASSVLNEQFF,NA,TRBV6-1,NA,TRBJ2-1
TGTGCCACCAGCAAGGCGGGAGGGGGCGAGCAGTACTTC,CATSKAGGGEQYF,TRBD2,TRBV15,NA,TRBJ2-7
TGTGCCAGCAGCGGCGCCTGGCTAGCGGGAGCAACCGGGGAGCTGTTTTTT,CASSGAWLAGATGELFF,TRBD2,TRBV28,NA,TRBJ2-2
TGTGCCAGCAGCTTGGGAGCCTCGGGAGGCGGGGAGCTGTTTTTT,CASSLGASGGGELFF,TRBD2,TRBV7-9,few,TRBJ2-2
TGCGCCAGCAGCCAACTCGGGATTCCTAGCTCTGGGGCCAACGTCCTGACTTTC,CASSQLGIPSSGANVLTF,NA,TRBV4-1,NA,TRBJ2-6
TGTGCCAGCAGCTTAGTTGAGGGACTAGCTTACAATGAGCAGTTCTTC,CASSLVEGLAYNEQFF,TRBD2,TRBV7-9,NA,TRBJ2-1
TGTGCCTGGACTCAACCCACCCTGGCTTTCTTT,CAWTQPTLAFF,NA,TRBV30,NA,TRBJ1-1
TGTGCCTGGAGCGCACGAAGAACTAGCGGAGGGGGGGGTTACGAGCAGTACTTC,CAWSARRTSGGGGYEQYF,TRBD2,TRBV30,once,TRBJ2-7
TGTGCCAGCAGCCCCCAAATAGCGGGAGTGGGCGAGCAGTACTTC,CASSPQIAGVGEQYF,TRBD2,TRBV7-8,NA,TRBJ2-7
TGCGCCAGCAAAGACAGGGCGGCGAGGCCCCAGCATTTT,CASKDRAARPQHF,TRBD1,TRBV10-2,NA,TRBJ1-5
TGTGCCAGCAGCTTAGGGAGCCACTCTGGGGCCAACGTCCTGACTTTC,CASSLGSHSGANVLTF,NA,TRBV11-2,NA,TRBJ2-6
TGTGCCAGCAGCCCCGAGGCAGGGAGCGAGCAGTACTTC,CASSPEAGSEQYF,NA,TRBV6-1,NA,TRBJ2-7
TGCAGCGTTGAAACAGGGGCTGGCGACGAGCAGTACTTC,CSVETGAGDEQYF,TRBD1,TRBV29-1,NA,TRBJ2-7
TGTGCCAGCCGGACAGGCTCCTACAATGAGCAGTTCTTC,CASRTGSYNEQFF,TRBD1,TRBV28,NA,TRBJ2-1
TGTGCCAGCAGCTTAGGGGCGGGGGCCTACGAGCAGTACTTC,CASSLGAGAYEQYF,TRBD2,TRBV7-2,NA,TRBJ2-7
TGTGCCAGCAGTGAATACGAGAGCGGCCAAGAGACCCAGTACTTC,CASSEYESGQETQYF,NA,TRBV25-1,NA,TRBJ2-5
TGTGCCAGCAGCTTCTGGGGTTCGGCAGATACGCAGTATTTT,CASSFWGSADTQYF,NA,TRBV5-6,NA,TRBJ2-3
TGTGCCAGCAGCTTACGACAACTCGACAGGGGGACTAATGAAAAACTGTTTTTT,CASSLRQLDRGTNEKLFF,TRBD1,TRBV7-2,NA,TRBJ1-4
TGTGCCAGCAGCTTAGGCGCCACCTACTACGAGCAGTACTTC,CASSLGATYYEQYF,NA,TRBV7-2,once,TRBJ2-7
TGTGCCAGCAACGAAAGGGGACGGGAAAAACTGTTTTTT,CASNERGREKLFF,NA,TRBV28,NA,TRBJ1-4
TGTGCCTGGGACAGGGCGTTAGATACGCAGTATTTT,CAWDRALDTQYF,TRBD1,TRBV30,few,TRBJ2-3
TGTGCCAGCAGCTTACCAGGGAGGCTTGGAAACACCATATATTTT,CASSLPGRLGNTIYF,NA,TRBV11-2,few,TRBJ1-3
TGTGCCAGCAGCGCTAGCGGGACCGGGGAGCTGTTTTTT,CASSASGTGELFF,TRBD2,TRBV9,once,TRBJ2-2
TGTGCCAGCAGCTTAAAAGGGGGGGCGGATGGCTACACCTTC,CASSLKGGADGYTF,NA,TRBV7-9,NA,TRBJ1-2
TGTGCCAGCAGCTTGGGGGGACAGAGCTCCTACGAGCAGTACTTC,CASSLGGQSSYEQYF,NA,TRBV7-2,NA,TRBJ2-7
TGTGCCAGCAGCTTAGACATGGTGTATGGCTACACCTTC,CASSLDMVYGYTF,NA,TRBV7-9,NA,TRBJ1-2
TGTGCCAGCTCACCCAGCTCCATGCTAGCGGGAGTATACGAGCAGTACTTC,CASSPSSMLAGVYEQYF,TRBD2,TRBV18,NA,TRBJ2-7
TGCAGCGTGAGTAGTCCCGGAGGTTCCGAGCAGTACTTC,CSVSSPGGSEQYF,NA,TRBV29-1,few,TRBJ2-7
TGTGCCAGCAGTTACAGCCTAGTGCACGAGCAGTACTTC,CASSYSLVHEQYF,NA,TRBV6-8,NA,TRBJ2-7